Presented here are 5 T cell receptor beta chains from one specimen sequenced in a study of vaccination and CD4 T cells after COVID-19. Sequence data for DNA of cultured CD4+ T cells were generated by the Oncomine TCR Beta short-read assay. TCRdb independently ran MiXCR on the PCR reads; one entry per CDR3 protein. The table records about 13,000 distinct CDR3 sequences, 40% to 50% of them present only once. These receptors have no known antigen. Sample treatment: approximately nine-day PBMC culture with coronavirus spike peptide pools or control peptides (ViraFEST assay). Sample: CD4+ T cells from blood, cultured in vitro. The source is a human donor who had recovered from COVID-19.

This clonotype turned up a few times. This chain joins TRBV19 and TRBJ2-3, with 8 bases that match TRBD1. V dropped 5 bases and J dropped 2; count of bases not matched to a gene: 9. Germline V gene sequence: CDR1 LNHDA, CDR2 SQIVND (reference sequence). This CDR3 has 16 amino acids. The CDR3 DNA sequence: TGTGCCAGTAGTCCTATCCAGGACAGGGCCACAGATACGCAGTATTTT. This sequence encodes CASSPIQDRATDTQYF.

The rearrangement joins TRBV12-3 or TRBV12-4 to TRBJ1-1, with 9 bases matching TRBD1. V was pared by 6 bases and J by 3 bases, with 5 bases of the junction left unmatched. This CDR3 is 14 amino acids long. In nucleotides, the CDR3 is TGTGCCAGCAGGGAGAGGGACAGGGACACTGAAGCTTTCTTT. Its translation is CASRERDRDTEAFF.

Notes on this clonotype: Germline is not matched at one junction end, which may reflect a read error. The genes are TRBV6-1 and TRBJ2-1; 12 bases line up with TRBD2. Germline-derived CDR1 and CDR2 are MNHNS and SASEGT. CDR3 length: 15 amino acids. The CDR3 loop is CAISGTSGLYNEQFF. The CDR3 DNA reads TGTGCCATCAGTGGGACTAGCGGGTTATACAATGAGCAGTTCTTC.

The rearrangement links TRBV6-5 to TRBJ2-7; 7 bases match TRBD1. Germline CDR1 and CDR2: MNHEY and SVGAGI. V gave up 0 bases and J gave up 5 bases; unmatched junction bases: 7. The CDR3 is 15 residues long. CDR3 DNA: TGTGCCAGCAGTTACTCTCGGCAGGGGGTCCACGAGCAGTACTTC. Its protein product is CASSYSRQGVHEQYF.

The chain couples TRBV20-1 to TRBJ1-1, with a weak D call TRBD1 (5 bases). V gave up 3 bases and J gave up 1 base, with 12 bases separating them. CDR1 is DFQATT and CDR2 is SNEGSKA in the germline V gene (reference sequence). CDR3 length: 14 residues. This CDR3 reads CSASHRQTNTEAFF. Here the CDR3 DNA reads TGCAGTGCTAGCCACCGACAGACGAACACTGAAGCTTTCTTT.